This TCR beta chain was found in a study of beta chain features in type 1 diabetes. Overall study context: In all, about 110 million sorted cells from all samples were analyzed. Study-wide findings and caveats: VDJ junctions from patients with type 1 diabetes contained fewer insertions and more deletions. Type 1 diabetes patients showed a moderate but significant shortening of TCRB CDR3s in all four CD4+ subsets.

This clone was seen more than once but under ten times. Its antigen is not identified. As every portion of the isolated RNA was reverse transcribed, the sequencing read expressed TCRB transcripts. The data were produced by immunoSEQ multiplex PCR, yet TCRdb's version contains in-frame clones alone and is incomplete. The sample has about 240,000 clones; 27% are singletons. Cell sorting via CD45RO/CCR7/CD25/CD127/CD95/CD27 was performed to obtain CD4+ naive, central memory, regulatory and stem cell-like memory cells. This CDR3 comprises 14 residues. Germline V CDR1 and CDR2: GTSNPN, SVGIG (reference sequence). Unmatched junction bases numbered 6, after V lost 7 bases and J lost 0 bases.

The sample taken for sequencing was central memory CD4+ T cells from blood. This TCR derives from a man aged 25 to 40 in good health. V usage is TRBV30 and J usage is TRBJ1-3; 7 nucleotides align to TRBD1. The CDR3 is CASAGTASGNTIYF. The DNA of the CDR3 is TGTGCCTCCGCCGGGACAGCCTCTGGAAACACCATATATTTT.